This T cell receptor beta chain was documented in a study of Tregs in tolerant kidney transplant recipients. Background on the study: A 3-day belatacept mixed lymphocyte reaction, sometimes plus 5-day graft donor restimulation, preceded CD4+CD25+CD127- sorting.

This CDR3 region has 14 residues. Germline V gene lookup returns CDR1 SNHLY and CDR2 FYNNEI. Trimming pared 8 bases from V and 4 bases from J, leaving 17 bases between. TCRdb's table, derived via immunoSEQ multiplex PCR, lists solely in-frame clones and lacks some. The sample has just under 45,000 clones, over 95% seen once; the top ten hold 0.37%. With respect to this clone: What it recognizes is unknown.

The rearrangement uses TRBV2 and TRBJ1-2; D unresolved. The receptor's source is a human donor in good health. The sequenced sample was Tregs from blood cultured with allogeneic cells. The CDR3 sequence is CASRGGWTPYGYTF. The CDR3 nucleotides read TGTGCCAGCCGGGGAGGTTGGACCCCCTATGGCTACACCTTC.